The present entry profiles one T cell receptor beta chain with its context. Its antigen is as yet unknown. Alongside a J-beta primer mix, a sample-barcoded 5' primer served in a second PCR lasting about 6 to 12 cycles. A template-switch adaptor that had 12 random nucleotides put a tag on each cDNA molecule. TCRdb re-derived calls from the 5' RACE reads in MiXCR, one entry per CDR3 protein. The profile shows some 920,000 distinct CDR3 sequences, 51% of them singletons. The sample originates from a study of blood T cells in healthy people across ages. V lost 4 bases, J lost 3 bases, and 5 bases stayed unmatched. The CDR3 totals 16 residues. Germline assignment: CDR1 LGHDT and CDR2 YNNKEL (reference sequence). The study's findings and limits: Researchers said unsorted PBMCs prevented a conclusive naive versus antigen-experienced comparison.

Donors were systemically healthy Caucasian individuals from Russia aged 6 to 90 years. There were at least 5.5 micrograms of total RNA extracted from every sample. This chain links TRBV3-1 with TRBJ2-7; 14 bases match TRBD2. The specimen sequenced was blood. This TCR was sampled from a woman aged 55-69 years in good health. The CDR3 bases are TGTGCCAGCAGCCCACTGACTAGCGGGAGGGTCTACGAGCAGTACTTC. It is translated as CASSPLTSGRVYEQYF.